This TCR beta chain emerged from a study of blood T cell repertoires in COVID-19. The overall study: From the United States, Italy and Spain came samples of acute and convalescent COVID-19. PBMCs, B-cell-depleted T cells, or T cells provided the cDNA or gDNA that made up the material.

Germline-derived CDR1 and CDR2 are SNHLY and FYNNEI. The CDR3 runs to 11 residues. Trimming took off 6 bases at V and 3 bases at J, with 6 bases between the two ends. How the authors handled the data: Nucleated cell counts were estimated from reference gene primer amplification. Profiling relied on immunoSEQ multiplex PCR, and the TCRdb table lists in-frame clones only, not all of them. From that table come the V and J calls and clone size; the DNA was used to work out D and trimming. This table has 70,000 to 95,000 clones, roughly 88% appearing once. This TCR was sampled from a human donor in a cohort sampled during active COVID-19. J is TRBJ2-7 and V is TRBV2; no firm D call. The sample taken for sequencing was peripheral blood. The CDR3 loop is CASRGHYEQYF. CDR3 nucleotide sequence: TGTGCCAGCAGGGGCCACTACGAGCAGTACTTC.